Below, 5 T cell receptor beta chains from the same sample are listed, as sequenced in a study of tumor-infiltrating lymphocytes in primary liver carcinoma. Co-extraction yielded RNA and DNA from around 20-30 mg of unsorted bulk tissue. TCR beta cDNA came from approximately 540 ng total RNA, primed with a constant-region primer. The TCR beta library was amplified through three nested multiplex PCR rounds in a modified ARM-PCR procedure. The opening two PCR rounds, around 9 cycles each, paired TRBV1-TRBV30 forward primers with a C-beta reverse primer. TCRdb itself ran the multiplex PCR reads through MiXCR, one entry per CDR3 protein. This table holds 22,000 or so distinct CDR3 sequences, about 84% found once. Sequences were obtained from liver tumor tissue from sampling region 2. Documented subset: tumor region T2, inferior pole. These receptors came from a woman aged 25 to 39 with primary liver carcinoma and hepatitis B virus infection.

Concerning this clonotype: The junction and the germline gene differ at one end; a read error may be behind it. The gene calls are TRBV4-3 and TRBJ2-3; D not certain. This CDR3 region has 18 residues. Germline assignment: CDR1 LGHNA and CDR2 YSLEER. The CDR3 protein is CASSQSVWLGDPVGTQYF. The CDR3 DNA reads TGTGCCAGCAGCCAGTCGGTCTGGCTGGGTGATCCCGTTGGTACGCAGTATTTT.

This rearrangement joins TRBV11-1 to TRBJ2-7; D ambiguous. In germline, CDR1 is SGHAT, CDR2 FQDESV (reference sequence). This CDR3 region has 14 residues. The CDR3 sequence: CTNSLVTTSYEQYF. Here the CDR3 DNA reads TGTACCAACAGCTTAGTGACGACCTCCTACGAGCAGTACTTC.

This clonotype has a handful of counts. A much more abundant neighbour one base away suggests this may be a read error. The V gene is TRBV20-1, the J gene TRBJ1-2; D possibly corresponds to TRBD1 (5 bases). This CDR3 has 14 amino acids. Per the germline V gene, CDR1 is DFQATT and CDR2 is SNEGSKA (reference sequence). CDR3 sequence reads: CSTRDDSNKDGYTF. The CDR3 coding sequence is TGCAGTACTAGAGATGACAGTAACAAGGATGGCTACACCTTC.

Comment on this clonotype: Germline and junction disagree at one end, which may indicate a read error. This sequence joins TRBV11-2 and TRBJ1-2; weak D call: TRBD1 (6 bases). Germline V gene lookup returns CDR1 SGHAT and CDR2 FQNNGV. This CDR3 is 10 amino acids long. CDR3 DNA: TGTGCCAGCATTCAGGAGGGGGTGGCCTTC. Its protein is CASIQEGVAF.

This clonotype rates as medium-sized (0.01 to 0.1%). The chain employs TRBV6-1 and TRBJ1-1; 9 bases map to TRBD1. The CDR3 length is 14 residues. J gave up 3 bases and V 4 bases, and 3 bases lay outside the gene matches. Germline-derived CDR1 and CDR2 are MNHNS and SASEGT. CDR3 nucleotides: TGTGCCAGCAGTGTTGACAGGGGGTACACTGAAGCTTTCTTT. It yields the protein CASSVDRGYTEAFF.